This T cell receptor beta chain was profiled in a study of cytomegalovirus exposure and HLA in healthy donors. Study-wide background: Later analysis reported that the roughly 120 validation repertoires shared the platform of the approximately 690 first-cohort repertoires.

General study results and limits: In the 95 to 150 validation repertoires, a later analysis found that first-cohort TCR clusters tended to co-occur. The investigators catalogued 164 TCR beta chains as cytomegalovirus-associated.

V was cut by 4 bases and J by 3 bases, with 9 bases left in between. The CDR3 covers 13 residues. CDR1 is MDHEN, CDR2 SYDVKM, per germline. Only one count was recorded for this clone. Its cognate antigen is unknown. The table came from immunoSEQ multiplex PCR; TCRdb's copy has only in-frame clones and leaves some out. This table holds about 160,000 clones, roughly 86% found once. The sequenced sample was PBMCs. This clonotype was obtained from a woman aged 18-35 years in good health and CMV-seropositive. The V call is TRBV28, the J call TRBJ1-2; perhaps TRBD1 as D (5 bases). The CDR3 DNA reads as TGTGCCAGCAGTTCAACAGGCGACTATGGCTACACCTTC. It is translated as CASSSTGDYGYTF.